The 27 T cell receptor beta chains reported below all come from one sample, sequenced in a study of PD-1 blockade in classical Hodgkin lymphoma. Assay used: immunoSEQ multiplex PCR; TCRdb lists only in-frame clones, some missing. This sample has 45,000 or so clones, with approximately 91% found just once. Documented time point: newly diagnosed, previously untreated cHL patient sample. Sequenced material: peripheral blood mononuclear cells (PBMCs). These receptors were obtained from a human donor with classical Hodgkin lymphoma.

The rearrangement uses TRBV10-3 and TRBJ2-3, with 15 bases matching TRBD2. The CDR3 is made up of 16 amino acids. Germline V CDR1 and CDR2: ENHRY, SYGVKD. Trimming removed 5 bases from V and 5 bases from J; junction bases left unmatched: 5. CDR3 in amino acids: CAISRGTSGRLDTQYF. Written as DNA, the CDR3 is TGTGCCATCAGTCGTGGGACTAGCGGGAGGTTAGATACGCAGTATTTT.

V gene TRBV5-5 combines with J gene TRBJ1-5; 8 bases align to TRBD1. The CDR3 covers 15 residues. V was clipped by 4 bases and J by 6 bases; unmatched bases: 9. Germline V gene lookup returns CDR1 SGHKS and CDR2 YYEKEE (reference sequence). The CDR3 DNA reads as TGTGCCAGCAGCCTTACGACAGGGGAAAGTCAGCCCCAGCATTTT. It yields the protein CASSLTTGESQPQHF.

By sample share, this clone is medium-sized. The CDR3 loop is CASSSWTSGSQETQYF. In DNA, the CDR3 is TGTGCCAGTAGTTCCTGGACTAGCGGGAGCCAAGAGACCCAGTACTTC. The V gene is TRBV19, the J gene TRBJ2-5; 13 bases line up with TRBD2. The germline gives CDR1 LNHDA, CDR2 SQIVND (reference sequence). The ends lost 5 bases at V and 1 base at J; junction bases unmatched: 4. The CDR3 is 16 residues long.

The chain recombines TRBV25-1 with TRBJ1-1, with 7 bases that match TRBD1. The CDR3 contains 15 residues. V shed 3 bases and J 2 bases; nucleotides not matched to a gene: 6. Germline values: CDR1 MGHDK, CDR2 SYGVNS. CDR3 loop: CASSDVGQRNTEAFF. CDR3 DNA: TGTGCCAGCAGTGACGTGGGACAGAGAAACACTGAAGCTTTCTTT.

J is TRBJ2-1 and V is TRBV21-1; TRBD1 is the table's D call and was not checked against the DNA. TRBV21-1 is termed a pseudogene. The CDR3 has 18 residues. The CDR3 DNA reads as TGTGCCAGCAGCAAATTAGGCCCCAGGACAGGGGGCTGGAATGAGCAGTTCTTC. It specifies CASSKLGPRTGGWNEQFF.

V is TRBV5-1 and J is TRBJ2-3; 9 bases match TRBD2. The ends lost 4 bases at V and 0 bases at J; junction bases unmatched: 6. The CDR3 covers 16 residues. The germline V gene encodes CDR1 SGHRS and CDR2 YFSETQ. The CDR3, as DNA: TGCGCCAGCAGCCTCGGACTAGCGCCCAGCACAGATACGCAGTATTTT. This translates into CASSLGLAPSTDTQYF.

V is TRBV6-1 and J is TRBJ1-3; D unresolved. Germline-derived CDR1 and CDR2 are MNHNS and SASEGT. Trimming took off 3 bases at V and 8 bases at J, with 5 bases between the two ends. The CDR3 has 11 amino acids. The CDR3 reads CASSELDTIYF. CDR3 coding DNA: TGTGCCAGCAGTGAGTTAGACACCATATATTTT.

The CDR3 DNA follows: TGTGCCAGCAGCCCGGGACTAGCGATCAATGAGCAGTTCTTC. It is translated as CASSPGLAINEQFF. This sequence joins TRBV7-2 and TRBJ2-1, with TRBD2 matching over 10 bases. Germline V gene sequence: CDR1 SGHTA, CDR2 FQGNSA. The CDR3 runs to 14 residues. V dropped 5 bases and J dropped 6; count of bases not matched to a gene: 4.

The V and J genes are TRBV7-2 and TRBJ1-2; D is uncertain. Looked up from germline, CDR1 is SGHTA and CDR2 is FQGNSA. The V and J ends lost 2 bases and 5 bases respectively, with 9 bases between them. The CDR3 spans 13 residues. The CDR3 nucleotides read TGTGCCAGCAGCTTACACTCGGATTATGGCTACACCTTC. Translation: CASSLHSDYGYTF.

This clone was counted once. The chain combines TRBV13 with TRBJ2-1; perhaps TRBD2 as D (5 bases). Trimming took 4 bases from V and 7 from J, leaving 17 bases between them. Germline V gene data show CDR1 as PRHDT and CDR2 as FYEKMQ (reference sequence). The length of the CDR3 is 15 residues. As DNA, the CDR3 is TGTGCCAGCAGCTCTCCGGGGTTTCCGTTTAATGAGCAGTTCTTC. Its translation is CASSSPGFPFNEQFF.

This clone came up once. The chain links TRBV4-2 to TRBJ2-5; D ambiguous. The CDR3 is made up of 14 amino acids. Germline CDR1 reads LGHNA; CDR2 reads YNFKEQ. With 0 bases removed from V and 5 bases from J, the gap between germline ends came to 10 bases. The CDR3 loop reads CASSQEAKGETQYF. In DNA, the CDR3 is TGTGCCAGCAGCCAAGAAGCCAAAGGGGAGACCCAGTACTTC.

V is TRBV10-3 and J is TRBJ1-5; a possible D gene is TRBD1 (6 bases). The germline V gene has CDR1 ENHRY and CDR2 SYGVKD. Between the trimmed V and J ends, which lost 1 base and 5 bases, there was a span of 12 bases. CDR3 length equals 15 residues. The CDR3 is CAISEFGGADQPQHF. In nucleotides, the CDR3 is TGTGCCATCAGTGAGTTTGGGGGGGCCGATCAGCCCCAGCATTTT.

This clone has just one count. The CDR3: CASSEDRGSGELFF. DNA of the CDR3: TGTGCCAGCAGCGAGGACAGGGGGTCCGGGGAGCTGTTTTTT. V gene TRBV9 combines with J gene TRBJ2-2; 10 positions agree with TRBD1. Looked up from germline, CDR1 is SGDLS and CDR2 is YYNGEE. Trimming at V came to 3 bases and at J to 6 bases, leaving 2 bases not matched to a gene. This CDR3 has 14 residues.

There are a few counts of this clone. The chain uses TRBV9 and TRBJ2-7, with 7 bases that match TRBD2. Germline V gene sequence: CDR1 SGDLS, CDR2 YYNGEE. The CDR3 is 18 amino acids. J gave up 1 base and V 4 bases, and 17 bases lay outside the gene matches. CDR3 sequence: CASSHGPSGRAISYEQYF. CDR3 nucleotide sequence: TGTGCCAGCAGCCACGGCCCCAGTGGGAGGGCCATTTCCTACGAGCAGTACTTC. Using reference TRBV9 and TRBJ2-7 for the parts outside the CDR3, the full variable domain is DSGVTQTPKHLITATGQRVTLRCSPRSGDLSVYWYQQSLDQGLQFLIQYYNGEERAKGNILERFSAQQFPDLHSELNLSSLELGDSALYFCASSHGPSGRAISYEQYFGPGTRLTVT.

DNA of the CDR3: TGTGCCAGCAGTTCCCCTGATGCGGGGGTTAGCACAGATACGCAGTATTTT. It encodes CASSSPDAGVSTDTQYF. V gene TRBV11-1 combines with J gene TRBJ2-3, with 7 bases matching TRBD2. The CDR3 spans 17 residues. Per the germline V gene, CDR1 is SGHAT and CDR2 is FQDESV (reference sequence). V was pared by 6 bases and J by 0 bases, with 12 bases of the junction left unmatched.

The chain is built from TRBV29-1 and TRBJ2-1, with D maybe TRBD2 (5 bases). Germline V gene data show CDR1 as SQVTM and CDR2 as ANQGSEA. This CDR3 comprises 18 residues. V lost 2 bases and J 0 bases, leaving 20 bases between the germline ends. The CDR3 region is CSVESPIGGGHSYNEQFF. For the CDR3, the DNA is TGCAGCGTTGAATCACCCATAGGAGGCGGGCACTCCTACAATGAGCAGTTCTTC.

CDR3 in DNA: TGCAGTGCATCAGTAAGGGCTGCTTTCTTT. It is translated as CSASVRAAFF. The chain couples TRBV20-1 to TRBJ1-1; D gene unclear. Between the trimmed V and J ends, which lost 6 bases and 11 bases, there was a span of 13 bases. CDR3 length: 10 amino acids. Germline V gene sequence: CDR1 DFQATT, CDR2 SNEGSKA (reference sequence).

This clone was counted a single time. This chain links TRBV10-3 with TRBJ2-7, with D possibly TRBD2 on 6 matching bases. This CDR3 has 16 amino acids. Germline CDR1 ENHRY, CDR2 SYGVKD. With 7 bases removed from V and 0 bases from J, the gap between germline ends came to 19 bases. CDR3 sequence: CAIKTLRGAHSYEQYV. As DNA, the CDR3 is TGTGCCATCAAGACTTTGCGGGGCGCTCACTCCTACGAGCAGTACGTC.

The chain uses TRBV5-6 and TRBJ2-1; TRBD2 is a possible D gene (5 bases). The germline V gene has CDR1 SGHDT and CDR2 YYEEEE. Trimming removed 4 bases at V and 3 bases at J, with 5 bases between. This CDR3 spans 12 amino acids. This CDR3 reads CASSRDYNEQFF. In nucleotides, the CDR3 is TGTGCCAGCAGCCGGGACTACAATGAGCAGTTCTTC.

The CDR3 loop reads CASSFFGIGDTQYF. CDR3 in DNA: TGTGCCAGCAGCTTCTTCGGGATAGGAGATACGCAGTATTTT. The V call is TRBV11-3, the J call TRBJ2-3; D is perhaps TRBD2 (5 bases). Germline loops: CDR1 SGHNT, CDR2 YENEEA. The V gene lost 3 bases and the J gene lost 5 bases, with 12 bases spanning the gap. CDR3 size: 14 residues.

The CDR3 reads CASSKGAGGEAFF. The CDR3 bases are TGTGCCAGCAGTAAGGGGGCGGGCGGTGAAGCTTTCTTT. The genes are TRBV28 and TRBJ1-1; TRBD1 aligns across 7 bases. The CDR3 consists of 13 residues. Trimming removed 5 bases from V and 7 bases from J; junction bases left unmatched: 7. In germline, CDR1 is MDHEN, CDR2 SYDVKM.

This chain links TRBV18 with TRBJ2-1; 9 bases align to TRBD2. Germline CDR1 and CDR2: KGHSH and LQKENI. Trimming took 1 base from V and 6 from J; bases not matched to a gene: 1. This CDR3 has 14 amino acids. The CDR3 DNA reads as TGTGCCAGCTCACCACGTAGCGGGGGCAATGAGCAGTTCTTC. Its protein product is CASSPRSGGNEQFF. Looking up the rest from reference TRBV18 and TRBJ2-1 gives the full variable domain: NAGVMQNPRHLVRRRGQEARLRCSPMKGHSHVYWYRQLPEEGLKFMVYLQKENIIDESGMPKERFSAEFPKEGPSILRIQQVVRGDSAAYFCASSPRSGGNEQFFGPGTRLTVL.

In its sample, this clone was seen once. The chain is built from TRBV7-4 and TRBJ2-3; 7 bases fit TRBD2. The CDR3 spans 17 residues. Looked up from germline, CDR1 is SGHVT and CDR2 is SQSDAQ. Trimming cost V 4 bases and J 3 bases; bases outside gene matches: 13. For the CDR3, the DNA is TGTGCCAGCAGCTCGGCTGGACTAGTGGGGGATACAGATACGCAGTATTTT. It translates to CASSSAGLVGDTDTQYF.

The chain employs TRBV28 and TRBJ1-2; no clear D gene. CDR3 length: 11 amino acids. V lost 2 bases, J lost 3 bases, and 1 base lay in between. Per the germline V gene, CDR1 is MDHEN and CDR2 is SYDVKM. CDR3 in DNA: TGTGCCAGCAGTTTAGACTATGGCTACACCTTC. Amino acid sequence: CASSLDYGYTF.

The chain uses TRBV25-1 and TRBJ2-4; 8 bases match TRBD1. This CDR3 region has 14 residues. The J segment lost 6 bases and the V segment lost 3 bases, leaving 4 bases of the junction unmatched. Germline CDR1 is MGHDK and CDR2 is SYGVNS. The DNA for the CDR3 is TGTGCCAGCAGTGACCGGACAGGGATAAACATTCAGTACTTC. It specifies CASSDRTGINIQYF.

V is TRBV6-1 and J is TRBJ2-5, with 8 bases matching TRBD2. The V gene's germline CDR1 is MNHNS and CDR2 SASEGT. This CDR3 comprises 15 residues. V was clipped by 9 bases and J by 1 base; unmatched bases: 10. In nucleotides, the CDR3 is TGTGCCAGTGAAGTCCGGGAGGGCCTCCAAGAGACCCAGTACTTC. It translates to CASEVREGLQETQYF.

This clone was observed a few times. The CDR3 reads CASSPRLAESTGELFF. CDR3 sequence (DNA): TGTGCCAGCAGCCCACGACTAGCTGAAAGCACCGGGGAGCTGTTTTTT. The chain is built from TRBV27 and TRBJ2-2, with 7 bases aligning to TRBD2. The CDR3 is 16 amino acids. Trimming at V came to 6 bases and at J to 4 bases, leaving 11 bases not matched to a gene. Germline CDR1 is MNHEY and CDR2 is SMNVEV (reference sequence).